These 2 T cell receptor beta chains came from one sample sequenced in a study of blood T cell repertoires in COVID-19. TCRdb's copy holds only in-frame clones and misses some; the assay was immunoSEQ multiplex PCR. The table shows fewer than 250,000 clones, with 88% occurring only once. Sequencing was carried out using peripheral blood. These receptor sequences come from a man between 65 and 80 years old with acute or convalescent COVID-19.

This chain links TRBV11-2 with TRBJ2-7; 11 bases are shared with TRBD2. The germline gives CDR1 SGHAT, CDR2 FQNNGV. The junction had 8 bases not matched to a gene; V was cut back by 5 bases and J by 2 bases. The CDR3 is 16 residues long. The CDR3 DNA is TGTGCCAGCAGCCCGGCGATACTAGCGGGGGCCTACGAGCAGTACTTC. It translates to CASSPAILAGAYEQYF.

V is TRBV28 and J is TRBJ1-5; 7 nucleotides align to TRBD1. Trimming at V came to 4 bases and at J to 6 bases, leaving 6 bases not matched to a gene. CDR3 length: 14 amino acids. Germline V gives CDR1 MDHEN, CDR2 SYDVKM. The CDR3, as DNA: TGTGCCAGCAGTTCAGGAGACAGGGTTCAGCCCCAGCATTTT. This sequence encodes CASSSGDRVQPQHF.